This T cell receptor (beta chain) was identified during a study of T cells in Graves' hyperthyroidism and ophthalmopathy. Study context: Peripheral blood collection took place at initial diagnosis, before any treatment.

Patients were aged 18 to 65, had disease duration under 2 months, and had newly diagnosed hyperthyroidism. Investigators excluded patients with uncontrolled infection, other autoimmune disease, pregnancy or lactation. On the basis of clinical symptoms, serum thyroxine and TRAb, thyroid ultrasound and orbital computed tomography, diagnoses were made. CDR3 length: 15 residues. V lost 3 bases to trimming and J lost 2 bases; unmatched junction nucleotides: 4. Per germline, CDR1 SEHNR and CDR2 FQNEAQ (reference sequence). TCR beta CDR3 regions were amplified from RNA transcripts. An initial round of RT-PCR targeting the TCR CDR3 relied on the HTBI primer set. TCRdb called the multiplex PCR reads again in MiXCR, with one record for every CDR3 protein. The sample includes roughly 660,000 distinct CDR3 sequences, around a sixth seen only once; the top ten take 15%.

Sequenced sample: blood. The chain joins TRBV7-9 to TRBJ2-1; 7 bases are a match to TRBD2. The origin of this receptor is a man in his fifties or sixties with Graves' hyperthyroidism. The DNA of the CDR3 is TGTGCCAGCAGCTTTGGCGGGAGTCCCTACAATGAGCAGTTCTTC. It encodes CASSFGGSPYNEQFF.